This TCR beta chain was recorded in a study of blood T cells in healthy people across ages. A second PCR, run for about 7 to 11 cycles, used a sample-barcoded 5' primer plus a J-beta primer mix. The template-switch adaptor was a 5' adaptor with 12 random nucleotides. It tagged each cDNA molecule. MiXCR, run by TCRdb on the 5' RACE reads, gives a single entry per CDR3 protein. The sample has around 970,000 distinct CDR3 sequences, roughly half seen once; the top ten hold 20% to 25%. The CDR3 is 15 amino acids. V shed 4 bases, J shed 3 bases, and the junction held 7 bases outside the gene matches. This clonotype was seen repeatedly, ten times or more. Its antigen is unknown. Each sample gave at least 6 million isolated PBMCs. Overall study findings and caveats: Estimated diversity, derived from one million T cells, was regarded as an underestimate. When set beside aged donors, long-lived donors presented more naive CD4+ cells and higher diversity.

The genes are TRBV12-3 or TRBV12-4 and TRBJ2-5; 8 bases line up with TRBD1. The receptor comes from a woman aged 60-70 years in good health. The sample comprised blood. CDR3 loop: CASSSWTGFEETQYF. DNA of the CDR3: TGTGCCAGCAGTTCTTGGACAGGGTTCGAAGAGACCCAGTACTTC.